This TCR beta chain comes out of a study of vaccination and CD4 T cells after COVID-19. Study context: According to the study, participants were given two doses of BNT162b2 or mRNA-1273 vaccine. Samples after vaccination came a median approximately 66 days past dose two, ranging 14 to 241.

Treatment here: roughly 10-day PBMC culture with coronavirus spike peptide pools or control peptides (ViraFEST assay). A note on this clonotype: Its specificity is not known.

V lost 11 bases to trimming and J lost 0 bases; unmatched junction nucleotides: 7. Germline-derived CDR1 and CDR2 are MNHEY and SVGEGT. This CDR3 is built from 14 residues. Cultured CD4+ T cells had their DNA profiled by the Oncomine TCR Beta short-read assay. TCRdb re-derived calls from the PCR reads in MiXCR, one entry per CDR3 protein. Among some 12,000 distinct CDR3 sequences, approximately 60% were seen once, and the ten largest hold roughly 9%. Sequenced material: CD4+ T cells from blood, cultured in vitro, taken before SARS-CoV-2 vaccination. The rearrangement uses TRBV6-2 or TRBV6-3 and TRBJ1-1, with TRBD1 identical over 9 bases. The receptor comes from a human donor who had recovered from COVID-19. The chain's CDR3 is CAGRTGALNTEAFF. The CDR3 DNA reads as TGTGCCGGTAGGACAGGGGCACTGAACACTGAAGCTTTCTTT.